One and the same sample provided the 25 T cell receptor beta chains below, sequenced in a study of cytotoxic CD8 clonotypes in ibrutinib-treated CLL. Clones were read by immunoSEQ multiplex PCR, and TCRdb kept only the in-frame ones, dropping some. The sample consists of 270,000 or so clones, around 76% of them appearing once. The sample was PBMCs, taken at disease progression, from a patient treated with ibrutinib. The receptor set was obtained from a human donor with chronic lymphocytic leukemia.

The chain links TRBV27 to TRBJ2-1; TRBD2 agrees at 7 bases. The CDR3 length is 14 residues. Germline trimming cut 3 bases from V and 10 bases from J; bases unmatched to any gene: 9. CDR1 MNHEY and CDR2 SMNVEV come from the germline V gene (reference sequence). The CDR3 nucleotides read TGTGCCAGCAGTTTCCGCGACACTAGCGTAGAGCAGTTCTTC. Translated, it gives CASSFRDTSVEQFF.

The rearrangement uses TRBV5-1 and TRBJ2-1; D gene ambiguous. Germline V lookup: CDR1 SGHRS, CDR2 YFSETQ. The V and J ends lost 0 bases and 5 bases respectively, with 3 bases between them. There are 12 residues in the CDR3. The DNA for the CDR3 is TGCGCCAGCAGCTTGGCGAACAATGAGCAGTTCTTC. Protein sequence: CASSLANNEQFF.

The rearrangement links TRBV15 to TRBJ2-4; possible D gene TRBD2, 5 bases. The length of the CDR3 is 15 residues. Between the trimmed V and J ends, which lost 1 base and 3 bases, there was a span of 10 bases. Germline V gene data show CDR1 as LNHNV and CDR2 as YYDKDF (reference sequence). For the CDR3, the DNA is TGTGCCACCAGCAGAGCGGACTTGGGCAAAAACATTCAGTACTTC. Translation gives CATSRADLGKNIQYF.

The chain links TRBV15 to TRBJ1-6, with D perhaps matching TRBD1 (5 bases). Germline V gives CDR1 LNHNV, CDR2 YYDKDF (reference sequence). V lost 2 bases and J lost 9, with 14 bases in between. The CDR3 length is 15 residues. The chain's CDR3 is CATSRRRDSFSPLHF. The CDR3 DNA reads TGTGCCACCAGCAGAAGAAGAGACAGCTTTTCACCCCTCCACTTT.

The chain joins TRBV5-6 to TRBJ2-1, with 7 bases matching TRBD2. Trimming cost V 0 bases and J 9 bases; bases outside gene matches: 0. Per the germline V gene, CDR1 is SGHDT and CDR2 is YYEEEE. The CDR3 has 12 amino acids. CDR3 nucleotides: TGTGCCAGCAGCTTGGCTAGCGGTGAGCAGTTCTTC. This codes for CASSLASGEQFF. The whole variable domain, filled in from reference TRBV5-6 and TRBJ2-1, reads DAGVTQSPTHLIKTRGQQVTLRCSPKSGHDTVSWYQQALGQGPQFIFQYYEEEERQRGNFPDRFSGHQFPNYSSELNVNALLLGDSALYLCASSLASGEQFFGPGTRLTVL.

This sequence joins TRBV10-3 and TRBJ2-7, with 10 positions matching TRBD1. CDR3 length: 12 residues. Germline values: CDR1 ENHRY, CDR2 SYGVKD. Unmatched junction bases numbered 4, after V lost 10 bases and J lost 4 bases. In DNA form, the CDR3 reads TGTGCCACGCGACAGGGGGCTTACGAGCAGTACTTC. Translating gives CATRQGAYEQYF.

The chain couples TRBV18 to TRBJ2-3, with 7 bases matching TRBD2. Germline V gives CDR1 KGHSH, CDR2 LQKENI. This CDR3 is 12 amino acids long. Losses at the gene ends were 3 bases for V and 6 bases for J; bases not matched to a gene: 0. The chain's CDR3 is CASSPGGDTQYF. The CDR3 bases are TGTGCCAGCTCACCGGGGGGGGATACGCAGTATTTT. The variable domain in full, with the rest retrieved from reference TRBV18 and TRBJ2-3, is NAGVMQNPRHLVRRRGQEARLRCSPMKGHSHVYWYRQLPEEGLKFMVYLQKENIIDESGMPKERFSAEFPKEGPSILRIQQVVRGDSAAYFCASSPGGDTQYFGPGTRLTVL.

V usage is TRBV5-4 and J usage is TRBJ2-5, with a tentative D call TRBD1 (6 bases). Trimming took off 5 bases at V and 2 bases at J, with 10 bases between the two ends. Germline-derived CDR1 and CDR2 are SGHNT and YYREEE (reference sequence). This CDR3 region has 13 residues. The CDR3, as DNA: TGTGCCAGCAGGCAGGGGTTTCAAGAGACCCAGTACTTC. Protein sequence: CASRQGFQETQYF.

The chain combines TRBV18 with TRBJ2-7; 7 bases match TRBD2. Unmatched junction bases numbered 6, after V lost 4 bases and J lost 3 bases. The germline gives CDR1 KGHSH, CDR2 LQKENI. This CDR3 comprises 14 residues. Written as DNA, the CDR3 is TGTGCCAGCTCACTCTGGGCGGGAGACTACGAGCAGTACTTC. Its translation is CASSLWAGDYEQYF.

The chain carries TRBV4-3 and TRBJ2-3; D perhaps matches TRBD2 (6 bases). From germline, CDR1 is LGHNA and CDR2 YSLEER. Between the trimmed V and J ends, which lost 0 bases and 4 bases, there was a span of 11 bases. The CDR3 is made up of 15 amino acids. The CDR3 here is CASSQEPWGADTQYF. The CDR3 DNA follows: TGCGCCAGCAGCCAAGAACCCTGGGGGGCAGATACGCAGTATTTT.

V usage is TRBV18 and J usage is TRBJ2-3, with D unclear. The CDR3 contains 14 residues. Trimming stripped 3 bases from V and 1 base from J, with 8 bases between. In germline, CDR1 is KGHSH, CDR2 LQKENI. The CDR3 DNA follows: TGTGCCAGCTCACCCGGATGGGGCACAGATACGCAGTATTTT. It translates to CASSPGWGTDTQYF.

This clone has a single count. The V call is TRBV18, the J call TRBJ2-5; 7 bases line up with TRBD1. After removal of 5 bases from V and 2 bases from J, the junction contained 5 bases not matched to a gene. Germline V CDR1 and CDR2: KGHSH, LQKENI. There are 14 residues in the CDR3. CDR3 in DNA: TGTGCCAGCTCAGAACAACAGGGGCAAGAGACCCAGTACTTC. It yields the protein CASSEQQGQETQYF.

The chain combines TRBV11-2 with TRBJ1-5; unclear D gene. CDR3 length equals 15 residues. Per germline, CDR1 SGHAT and CDR2 FQNNGV. V was pared by 5 bases and J by 2 bases, with 13 bases between. The CDR3 reads CASSLTDGGNQPQHF. In DNA, the CDR3 is TGTGCCAGCAGCCTCACCGACGGTGGCAATCAGCCCCAGCATTTT.

The sample holds a few counts of this clone. The rearrangement uses TRBV5-1 and TRBJ2-5; 8 nucleotides agree with TRBD1. The junction had 7 bases not matched to a gene; V was cut back by 1 base and J by 5 bases. Germline V gives CDR1 SGHRS, CDR2 YFSETQ. The CDR3 is 15 residues long. In nucleotides, the CDR3 is TGCGCCAGCAGCTTGAACAGGGGGAGACAGGAGACCCAGTACTTC. Protein sequence: CASSLNRGRQETQYF.

CDR3 protein: CATSRGGQSDEQFF. CDR3 nucleotides: TGTGCCACCAGCAGAGGTGGCCAATCGGATGAGCAGTTCTTC. The rearrangement links TRBV15 to TRBJ2-1; D is undetermined. CDR1 and CDR2 from the germline V gene are LNHNV and YYDKDF (reference sequence). Trimming stripped 1 base from V and 8 bases from J, with 12 bases between. This CDR3 has 14 amino acids.

This clone came up once. The genes are TRBV11-2 and TRBJ2-5; D possibly uses TRBD1 or TRBD2 (5 bases each). The V and J ends lost 5 bases and 2 bases respectively, with 15 bases between them. From germline, CDR1 is SGHAT and CDR2 FQNNGV. The CDR3 has 15 amino acids. CDR3 sequence: CASSGTVGDQETQYF. The CDR3 DNA reads TGTGCCAGCAGCGGGACCGTCGGCGATCAAGAGACCCAGTACTTC.

The J gene is TRBJ1-1, the V gene TRBV15, with unresolved D. The CDR3 extends over 16 amino acids. CDR1 and CDR2 (germline): LNHNV, YYDKDF (reference sequence). The V end was cut by 0 bases, the J end by 5 bases, with 16 bases between. DNA for the CDR3: TGTGCCACCAGCAGAGATCTAAGGGCCACCCGGACTGAAGCTTTCTTT. Its translation is CATSRDLRATRTEAFF.

The chain uses TRBV4-1 and TRBJ2-5, with 8 nucleotides matching TRBD1. After removal of 3 bases from V and 3 bases from J, the junction contained 9 bases not matched to a gene. The CDR3 has 16 amino acids. The germline V gene encodes CDR1 MGHRA and CDR2 YSYEKL. The CDR3 sequence is CASSHERPDREETQYF. CDR3 in DNA: TGCGCCAGCAGCCATGAACGCCCGGACAGGGAAGAGACCCAGTACTTC.

As to this clone: This sample includes further DNA sequences coding for the same CDR3. The chain combines TRBV7-3 with TRBJ1-1; unclear D gene. CDR1 SGHTA and CDR2 FQGTGA come from the germline V gene. V was pared by 2 bases and J by 5 bases, with 3 bases between. This CDR3 has 11 amino acids. The CDR3 sequence is CASSLGTEAFF. The CDR3 bases are TGTGCCAGCAGCTTAGGTACTGAAGCTTTCTTT. The variable domain in full, completed from reference TRBV7-3 and TRBJ1-1, reads GAGVSQTPSNKVTEKGKYVELRCDPISGHTALYWYRQSLGQGPEFLIYFQGTGAADDSGLPNDRFFAVRPEGSVSTLKIQRTERGDSAVYLCASSLGTEAFFGQGTRLTVV.

The chain recombines TRBV7-9 with TRBJ2-7, with D perhaps matching TRBD1 (6 bases). The CDR3 has 15 amino acids. V lost 5 bases to trimming and J lost 2 bases, with 16 bases between them. Germline assignment: CDR1 SEHNR and CDR2 FQNEAQ (reference sequence). The DNA for the CDR3 is TGTGCCAGCAGCGTTCTACAGGGTCCAGCCTACGAGCAGTACTTC. Translation: CASSVLQGPAYEQYF.

The chain uses TRBV27 and TRBJ2-7; TRBD2 might be the D (5 bases). The germline gives CDR1 MNHEY, CDR2 SMNVEV (reference sequence). The CDR3 is made up of 12 amino acids. Between the trimmed V and J ends, which lost 3 bases and 7 bases, there was a span of 10 bases. The CDR3 region is CASSFRGEEQYF. The CDR3 DNA sequence: TGTGCCAGCAGTTTTCGGGGAGAGGAGCAGTACTTC.

This chain connects TRBV20-1 to TRBJ1-1; maybe TRBD1 (5 bases). Trimming pared 5 bases from V and 3 bases from J, leaving 7 bases between. The CDR3 covers 11 residues. Germline V lookup: CDR1 DFQATT, CDR2 SNEGSKA (reference sequence). The CDR3 is CSASTDTEAFF. In DNA, the CDR3 is TGCAGTGCTTCGACAGACACTGAAGCTTTCTTT.

The chain has TRBV5-1 and TRBJ2-1; 12 bases map to TRBD1. Germline assignment: CDR1 SGHRS and CDR2 YFSETQ. V lost 4 bases, J lost 8 bases, and 7 bases stayed unmatched. This CDR3 contains 15 residues. Written as DNA, the CDR3 is TGCGCCAGCAGCCCCGGGACAGGGGGCCTACATGAGCAGTTCTTC. This encodes CASSPGTGGLHEQFF.

The rearrangement links TRBV5-4 to TRBJ2-5; D is perhaps TRBD1 or TRBD2 (5 bases each). Germline V CDR1 and CDR2: SGHNT, YYREEE (reference sequence). Between the trimmed V and J ends, which lost 0 bases and 5 bases, there was a span of 8 bases. The CDR3 loop spans 13 amino acids. The CDR3 DNA is TGTGCCAGCAGCTTGGTCGAGGGGGAGACCCAGTACTTC. Translated: CASSLVEGETQYF. The variable domain in full, completed from reference TRBV5-4 and TRBJ2-5, reads ETGVTQSPTHLIKTRGQQVTLRCSSQSGHNTVSWYQQALGQGPQFIFQYYREEENGRGNFPPRFSGLQFPNYSSELNVNALELDDSALYLCASSLVEGETQYFGPGTRLLVL.

This clone has only one observation. The J gene is TRBJ1-1, the V gene TRBV6-5; unclear D gene. The CDR3 is made up of 15 amino acids. V was clipped by 0 bases and J by 1 base, with 9 bases between them. CDR1 and CDR2 (germline): MNHEY, SVGAGI. In nucleotides, the CDR3 is TGTGCCAGCAGTTACTCGACCATAGGGAACACTGAAGCTTTCTTT. Translation gives CASSYSTIGNTEAFF.